This T cell receptor beta chain was recorded in a study of T cell changes during pregnancy in multiple sclerosis. Profiling relied on immunoSEQ multiplex PCR, and the TCRdb table lists in-frame clones only, not all of them. The table includes 65,000 to 95,000 clones, approximately 95% detected once. The V segment lost 2 bases and the J segment 5 bases; nucleotides outside the gene matches: 2. The CDR3 consists of 13 residues. CDR1 and CDR2 from the germline V gene are SGHRS and YFSETQ. The gene calls are TRBV5-1 and TRBJ2-7, with 9 bases that match TRBD1. Sequenced material: peripheral blood, taken in the second trimester of pregnancy. This receptor was obtained from a female donor in good health, enrolled as a control in a pregnancy study. The CDR3 bases are TGCGCCAGCAGCTTAACAGGGGGCAACGAGCAGTACTTC. It translates to CASSLTGGNEQYF.